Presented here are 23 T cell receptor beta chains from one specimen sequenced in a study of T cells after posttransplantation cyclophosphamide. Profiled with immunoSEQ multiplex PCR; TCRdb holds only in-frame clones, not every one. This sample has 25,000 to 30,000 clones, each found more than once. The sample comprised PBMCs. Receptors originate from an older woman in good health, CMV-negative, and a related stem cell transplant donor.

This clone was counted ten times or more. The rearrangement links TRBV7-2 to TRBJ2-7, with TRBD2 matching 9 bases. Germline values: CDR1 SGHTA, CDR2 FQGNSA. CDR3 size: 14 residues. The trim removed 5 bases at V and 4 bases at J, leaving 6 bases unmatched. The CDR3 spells CASSASGNRYEQYF. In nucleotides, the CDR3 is TGTGCCAGCAGCGCTAGCGGGAATAGGTACGAGCAGTACTTC.

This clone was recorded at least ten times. CDR3 nucleotides: TGTGCCAGCAGCTTGGCAGGCGGGGAGAACACTGAAGCTTTCTTT. This translates into CASSLAGGENTEAFF. The V and J genes are TRBV5-6 and TRBJ1-1; D unresolved. V was pared by 0 bases and J by 1 base, with 10 bases between. CDR3 length: 15 amino acids. Germline V CDR1 and CDR2: SGHDT, YYEEEE.

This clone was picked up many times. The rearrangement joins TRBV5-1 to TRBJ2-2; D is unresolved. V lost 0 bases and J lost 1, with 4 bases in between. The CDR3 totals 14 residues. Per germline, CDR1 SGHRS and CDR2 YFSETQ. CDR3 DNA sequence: TGCGCCAGCAGCTTGGCCCTGAACACCGGGGAGCTGTTTTTT. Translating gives CASSLALNTGELFF.

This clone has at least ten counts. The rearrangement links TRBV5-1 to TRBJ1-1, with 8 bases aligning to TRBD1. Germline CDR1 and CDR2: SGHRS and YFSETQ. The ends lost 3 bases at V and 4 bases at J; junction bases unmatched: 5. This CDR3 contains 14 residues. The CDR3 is CASSSQGEGTEAFF. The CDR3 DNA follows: TGCGCCAGCAGCTCACAGGGGGAAGGCACTGAAGCTTTCTTT.

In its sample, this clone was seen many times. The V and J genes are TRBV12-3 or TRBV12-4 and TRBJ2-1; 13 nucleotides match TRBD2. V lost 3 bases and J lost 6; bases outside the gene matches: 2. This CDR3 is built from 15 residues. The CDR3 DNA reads TGTGCCAGCAGTTTCACTAGCGGGAGGGCCAATGAGCAGTTCTTC. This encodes CASSFTSGRANEQFF.

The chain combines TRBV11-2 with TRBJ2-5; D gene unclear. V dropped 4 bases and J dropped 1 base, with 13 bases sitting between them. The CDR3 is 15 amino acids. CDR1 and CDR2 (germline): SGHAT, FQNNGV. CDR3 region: CASSSHPLIQETQYF. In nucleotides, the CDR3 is TGTGCCAGCAGCTCCCACCCACTTATCCAAGAGACCCAGTACTTC.

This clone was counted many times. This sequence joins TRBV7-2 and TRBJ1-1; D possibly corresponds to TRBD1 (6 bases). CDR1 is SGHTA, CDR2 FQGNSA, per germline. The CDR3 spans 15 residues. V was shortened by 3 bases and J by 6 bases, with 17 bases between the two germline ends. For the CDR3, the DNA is TGTGCCAGCAGCTTGAGATCAACTTGGGGGCCTGAAGCTTTCTTT. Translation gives CASSLRSTWGPEAFF.

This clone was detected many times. This CDR3 is CASSSTGTSGYNEQFF. In DNA form, the CDR3 reads TGTGCCAGCAGCTCCACCGGGACTAGCGGCTACAATGAGCAGTTCTTC. This chain uses TRBV7-3 with TRBJ2-1; 11 bases fit TRBD2. This CDR3 is 16 amino acids long. Germline CDR1 SGHTA, CDR2 FQGTGA. V lost 4 bases, J lost 3 bases, and 5 bases stayed unmatched. Filled out from reference TRBV7-3 and TRBJ2-1, the complete variable domain reads GAGVSQTPSNKVTEKGKYVELRCDPISGHTALYWYRQSLGQGPEFLIYFQGTGAADDSGLPNDRFFAVRPEGSVSTLKIQRTERGDSAVYLCASSSTGTSGYNEQFFGPGTRLTVL.

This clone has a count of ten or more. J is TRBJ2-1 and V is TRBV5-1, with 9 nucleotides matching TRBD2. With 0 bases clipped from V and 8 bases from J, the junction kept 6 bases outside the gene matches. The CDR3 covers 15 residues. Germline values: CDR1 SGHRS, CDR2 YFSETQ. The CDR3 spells CASSLGASGVYEQFF. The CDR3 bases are TGCGCCAGCAGCTTGGGAGCTAGCGGGGTATATGAGCAGTTCTTC.

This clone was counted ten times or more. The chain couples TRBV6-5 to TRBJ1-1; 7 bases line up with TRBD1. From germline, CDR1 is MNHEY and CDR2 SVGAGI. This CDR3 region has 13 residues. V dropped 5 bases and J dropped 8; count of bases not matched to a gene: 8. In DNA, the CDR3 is TGTGCCAGCAGTCCCCGCCCGGGACAGGAAGCTTTCTTT. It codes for CASSPRPGQEAFF.

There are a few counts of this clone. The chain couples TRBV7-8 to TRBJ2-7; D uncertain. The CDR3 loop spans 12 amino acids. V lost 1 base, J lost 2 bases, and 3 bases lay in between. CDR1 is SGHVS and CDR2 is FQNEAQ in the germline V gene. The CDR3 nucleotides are TGTGCCAGCAGCTTAGTCGCCTACGAGCAGTACTTC. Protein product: CASSLVAYEQYF.

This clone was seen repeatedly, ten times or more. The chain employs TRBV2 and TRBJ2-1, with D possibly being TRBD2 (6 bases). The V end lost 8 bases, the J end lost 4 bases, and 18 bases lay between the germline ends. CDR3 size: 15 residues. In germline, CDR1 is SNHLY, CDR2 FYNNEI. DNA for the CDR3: TGTGCCAGCTTGGAGGGCGTATGGGCATACAATGAGCAGTTCTTC. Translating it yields CASLEGVWAYNEQFF. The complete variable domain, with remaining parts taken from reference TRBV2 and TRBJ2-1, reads EPEVTQTPSHQVTQMGQEVILRCVPISNHLYFYWYRQILGQKVEFLVSFYNNEISEKSEIFDDQFSVERPDGSNFTLKIRSTKLEDSAMYFCASLEGVWAYNEQFFGPGTRLTVL.

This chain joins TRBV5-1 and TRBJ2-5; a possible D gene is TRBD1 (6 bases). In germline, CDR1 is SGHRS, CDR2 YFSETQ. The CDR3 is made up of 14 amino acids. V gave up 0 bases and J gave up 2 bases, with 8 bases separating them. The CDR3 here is CASSLGQAQETQYF. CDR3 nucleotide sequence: TGCGCCAGCAGCTTGGGACAGGCACAAGAGACCCAGTACTTC.

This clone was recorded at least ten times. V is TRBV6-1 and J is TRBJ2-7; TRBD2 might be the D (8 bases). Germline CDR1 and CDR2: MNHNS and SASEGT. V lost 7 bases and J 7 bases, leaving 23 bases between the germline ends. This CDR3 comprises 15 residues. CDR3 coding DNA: TGTGCCAGCACCCGGACAGGTCTCTCGGGAGGGGAGCAGTACTTC. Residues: CASTRTGLSGGEQYF.

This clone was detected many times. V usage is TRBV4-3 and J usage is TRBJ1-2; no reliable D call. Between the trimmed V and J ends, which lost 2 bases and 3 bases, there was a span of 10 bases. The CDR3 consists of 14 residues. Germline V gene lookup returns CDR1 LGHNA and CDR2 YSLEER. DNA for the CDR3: TGCGCCAGCAGCCAATTCGATACTTACTATGGCTACACCTTC. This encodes CASSQFDTYYGYTF.

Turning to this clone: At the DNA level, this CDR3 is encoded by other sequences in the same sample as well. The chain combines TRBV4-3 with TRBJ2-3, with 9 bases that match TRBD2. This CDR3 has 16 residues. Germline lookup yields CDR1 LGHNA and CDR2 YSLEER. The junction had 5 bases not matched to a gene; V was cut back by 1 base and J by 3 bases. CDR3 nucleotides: TGCGCCAGCAGCCAAGGTACCAGCGGGGGGACAGATACGCAGTATTTT. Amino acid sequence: CASSQGTSGGTDTQYF.

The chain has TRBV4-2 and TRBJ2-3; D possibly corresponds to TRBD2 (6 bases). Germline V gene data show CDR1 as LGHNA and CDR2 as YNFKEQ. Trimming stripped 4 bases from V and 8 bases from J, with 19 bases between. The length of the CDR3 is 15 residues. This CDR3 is CASSLIVGGEATQYF. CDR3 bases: TGTGCCAGCAGCCTGATAGTCGGCGGGGAGGCTACGCAGTATTTT.

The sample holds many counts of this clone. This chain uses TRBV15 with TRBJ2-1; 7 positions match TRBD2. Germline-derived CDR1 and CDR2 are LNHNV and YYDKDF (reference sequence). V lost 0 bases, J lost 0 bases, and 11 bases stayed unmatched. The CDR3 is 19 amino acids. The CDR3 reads CATSREGSLAVLSYNEQFF. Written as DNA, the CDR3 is TGTGCCACCAGCAGAGAAGGCTCCCTAGCGGTCCTCTCCTACAATGAGCAGTTCTTC.

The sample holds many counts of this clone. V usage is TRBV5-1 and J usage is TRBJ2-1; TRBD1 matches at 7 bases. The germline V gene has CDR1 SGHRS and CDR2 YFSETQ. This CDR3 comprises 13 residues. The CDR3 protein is CVTSKGASNEQFF. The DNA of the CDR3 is TGCGTCACTTCGAAGGGGGCCAGCAATGAGCAGTTCTTC.

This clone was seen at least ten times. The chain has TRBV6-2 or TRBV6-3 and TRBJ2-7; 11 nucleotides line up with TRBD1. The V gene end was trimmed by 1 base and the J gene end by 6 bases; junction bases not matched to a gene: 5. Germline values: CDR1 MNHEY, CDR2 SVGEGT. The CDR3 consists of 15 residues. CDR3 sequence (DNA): TGTGCCAGCAGTTACTTCGGACAGGGGGCGGGCGAGCAGTACTTC. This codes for CASSYFGQGAGEQYF.

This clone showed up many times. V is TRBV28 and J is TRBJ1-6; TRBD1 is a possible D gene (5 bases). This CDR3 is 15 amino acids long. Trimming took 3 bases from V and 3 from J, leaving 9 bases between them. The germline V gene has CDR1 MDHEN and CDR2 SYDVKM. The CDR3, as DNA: TGTGCCAGCAGTTTGCGGGGGGGCTATAATTCACCCCTCCACTTT. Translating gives CASSLRGGYNSPLHF.

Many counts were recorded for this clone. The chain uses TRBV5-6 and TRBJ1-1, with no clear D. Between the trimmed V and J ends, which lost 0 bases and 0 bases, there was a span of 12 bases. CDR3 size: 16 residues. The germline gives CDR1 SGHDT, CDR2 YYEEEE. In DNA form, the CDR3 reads TGTGCCAGCAGCTTGGTTAGTTCTAGGATGAACACTGAAGCTTTCTTT. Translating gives CASSLVSSRMNTEAFF. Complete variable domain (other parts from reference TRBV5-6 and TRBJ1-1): DAGVTQSPTHLIKTRGQQVTLRCSPKSGHDTVSWYQQALGQGPQFIFQYYEEEERQRGNFPDRFSGHQFPNYSSELNVNALLLGDSALYLCASSLVSSRMNTEAFFGQGTRLTVV.

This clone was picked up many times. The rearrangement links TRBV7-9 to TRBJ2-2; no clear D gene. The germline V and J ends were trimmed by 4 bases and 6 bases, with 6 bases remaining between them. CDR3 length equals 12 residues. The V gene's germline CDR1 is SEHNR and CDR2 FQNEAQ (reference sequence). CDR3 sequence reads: CASSSIAGELFF. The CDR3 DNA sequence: TGTGCCAGCAGCTCTATAGCCGGGGAGCTGTTTTTT.